What follows are 21 T cell receptor beta chains derived from one specimen sequenced in a study of blood T cell repertoires in COVID-19. Sequencing used immunoSEQ multiplex PCR; TCRdb keeps in-frame clones, though not all of them. Of 150,000 to 190,000 clones in the sample, around 84% are singletons; the top ten hold around 7.9%. The material sequenced was PBMCs or T cells enriched from blood (not recorded which). The receptors shown here come from a man aged 50-60 years who had recovered from COVID-19.

A few counts support this clone. V usage is TRBV19 and J usage is TRBJ1-2; TRBD1 matches at 10 bases. Trimming removed 2 bases from V and 4 bases from J; junction bases left unmatched: 10. Germline V gene data show CDR1 as LNHDA and CDR2 as SQIVND (reference sequence). This CDR3 spans 17 amino acids. DNA of the CDR3: TGTGCCAGTAGTATAAGTCGCACGGGACAGGGGACCTATGGCTACACCTTC. Translating gives CASSISRTGQGTYGYTF.

The chain combines TRBV28 with TRBJ1-5; 8 bases fit TRBD1. CDR3 length: 14 amino acids. Per germline, CDR1 MDHEN and CDR2 SYDVKM. Losses at the gene ends were 7 bases for V and 1 base for J; bases not matched to a gene: 3. The DNA for the CDR3 is TGTGCCAGCACCCAGGGGGCAAGCAATCAGCCCCAGCATTTT. It is translated as CASTQGASNQPQHF.

The CDR3 protein is CSVMGLAGLSYNEQFF. In DNA, the CDR3 is TGCAGCGTTATGGGACTAGCGGGCCTCTCCTACAATGAGCAGTTCTTC. V usage is TRBV29-1 and J usage is TRBJ2-1; 12 bases map to TRBD2. Germline V lookup: CDR1 SQVTM, CDR2 ANQGSEA. The CDR3 is 16 residues long. Germline trimming cut 5 bases from V and 0 bases from J; bases unmatched to any gene: 5.

The V and J genes are TRBV27 and TRBJ1-2, with 8 nucleotides matching TRBD1. The CDR3 loop spans 15 amino acids. The trim removed 5 bases at V and 4 bases at J, leaving 9 bases unmatched. Germline V CDR1 and CDR2: MNHEY, SMNVEV (reference sequence). The CDR3 DNA sequence: TGTGCCAGCAGTGTAAGACAGGGGATGAGCTATGGCTACACCTTC. Translated, it gives CASSVRQGMSYGYTF.

The sample holds one count of this clone. The chain joins TRBV19 to TRBJ1-1; tentative D call: TRBD1 (6 bases). Germline assignment: CDR1 LNHDA and CDR2 SQIVND (reference sequence). This CDR3 has 13 amino acids. Trimming took off 6 bases at V and 7 bases at J, with 15 bases between the two ends. CDR3 nucleotide sequence: TGTGCCAGTAGACTCGGGACAAACGGTGAAGCTTTCTTT. Its translation: CASRLGTNGEAFF.

This clone was counted a few times. The V gene is TRBV10-1, the J gene TRBJ1-4; 8 nucleotides line up with TRBD1. The germline V gene has CDR1 WNHNN and CDR2 SYGVQD (reference sequence). The CDR3 runs 17 residues. V lost 4 bases, J lost 2 bases, and 9 bases stayed unmatched. This CDR3 is CASSAITYRGTNEKLFF. The CDR3 bases are TGCGCCAGCAGTGCTATAACCTACAGGGGGACTAATGAAAAACTGTTTTTT.

The chain carries TRBV27 and TRBJ1-2; no clear D gene. The length of the CDR3 is 13 residues. Trimming left V 2 bases short and J 0 bases short, with 4 bases between. CDR1 MNHEY and CDR2 SMNVEV come from the germline V gene (reference sequence). This chain's CDR3 is CASSLVANYGYTF. In nucleotides, the CDR3 is TGTGCCAGCAGTTTAGTCGCTAACTATGGCTACACCTTC.

The V and J genes are TRBV11-3 and TRBJ2-6; D remains ambiguous. This CDR3 region has 16 residues. CDR1 and CDR2 from the germline V gene are SGHNT and YENEEA. The V end was cut by 0 bases, the J end by 0 bases, with 6 bases between. This chain's CDR3 is CASSLEGSSGANVLTF. The CDR3 bases are TGTGCCAGCAGCTTAGAGGGCAGCTCTGGGGCCAACGTCCTGACTTTC.

This clone was recorded only once. The chain recombines TRBV2 with TRBJ1-2, with no clear D. This CDR3 is built from 14 residues. Between the trimmed V and J ends, which lost 4 bases and 7 bases, there was a span of 16 bases. The germline V gene has CDR1 SNHLY and CDR2 FYNNEI. CDR3 bases: TGTGCCAGCAGTGGGGCCGGGAGCCAAGGTGGCTACACCTTC. Its protein is CASSGAGSQGGYTF.

The CDR3 sequence is CASSELRGGNTGELFF. CDR3 nucleotides: TGTGCCAGCAGTGAATTACGGGGGGGGAACACCGGGGAGCTGTTTTTT. The chain uses TRBV25-1 and TRBJ2-2; TRBD2 agrees at 8 bases. V dropped 1 base and J dropped 1; count of bases not matched to a gene: 2. The CDR3 runs to 16 residues. Germline CDR1 and CDR2: MGHDK and SYGVNS.

The chain has TRBV9 and TRBJ2-7; no firm D call. Trimming shortened V by 4 bases and J by 2 bases, and 22 bases separated the two germline ends. The CDR3 spans 17 residues. Germline lookup yields CDR1 SGDLS and CDR2 YYNGEE. The CDR3 region is CASSPPGSLDVPYEQYF. The CDR3 nucleotides read TGTGCCAGCAGCCCCCCGGGTAGTTTAGACGTCCCCTACGAGCAGTACTTC.

The rearrangement uses TRBV7-9 and TRBJ1-6; 7 nucleotides align to TRBD1. Trimming removed 4 bases from V and 10 bases from J; junction bases left unmatched: 7. This CDR3 spans 14 amino acids. Germline values: CDR1 SEHNR, CDR2 FQNEAQ (reference sequence). Here the CDR3 DNA reads TGTGCCAGCAGCTACCAGGGGGGCCGATCACCCCTCCACTTT. This encodes CASSYQGGRSPLHF.

The chain couples TRBV7-7 to TRBJ2-5, with 11 bases lining up with TRBD2. The CDR3 totals 15 residues. Germline V gene data show CDR1 as SSHAT and CDR2 as FNYEAQ (reference sequence). Germline trimming cut 5 bases from V and 4 bases from J; bases unmatched to any gene: 6. The CDR3 here is CASSLGLAERETQYF. The DNA for the CDR3 is TGTGCCAGCAGCCTGGGACTAGCGGAGAGAGAGACCCAGTACTTC. Using reference TRBV7-7 and TRBJ2-5 for the parts outside the CDR3, the full variable domain is GAGVSQSPRYKVTKRGQDVTLRCDPISSHATLYWYQQALGQGPEFLTYFNYEAQPDKSGLPSDRFSAERPEGSISTLTIQRTEQRDSAMYRCASSLGLAERETQYFGPGTRLLVL.

In DNA form, the CDR3 reads TGTGCCAGCAGGGGAGGGGATGTCGGCTATGGCTACACCTTC. Translating gives CASRGGDVGYGYTF. The V call is TRBV2, the J call TRBJ1-2; D is perhaps TRBD1 (5 bases). CDR3 length: 14 amino acids. CDR1 and CDR2 from the germline V gene are SNHLY and FYNNEI. V was trimmed by 6 bases and J by 4 bases, leaving 15 bases between them.

This sequence joins TRBV2 and TRBJ2-1, with 9 bases lining up with TRBD1. The CDR3 has 13 amino acids. CDR1 and CDR2 (germline): SNHLY, FYNNEI. Trimming cost V 4 bases and J 7 bases; bases outside gene matches: 2. CDR3 bases: TGTGCCAGCAGTGTGACAGGGGGGAATGAGCAGTTCTTC. This translates into CASSVTGGNEQFF.

The chain has TRBV9 and TRBJ1-1, with 7 bases identical to TRBD1. Germline V gene sequence: CDR1 SGDLS, CDR2 YYNGEE. V shed 0 bases and J 1 base; nucleotides not matched to a gene: 3. The CDR3 totals 15 residues. CDR3 nucleotide sequence: TGTGCCAGCAGCGTAGAGGGGGCCGGGAACACTGAAGCTTTCTTT. It translates to CASSVEGAGNTEAFF. Variable domain in full (rest from reference TRBV9 and TRBJ1-1): DSGVTQTPKHLITATGQRVTLRCSPRSGDLSVYWYQQSLDQGLQFLIQYYNGEERAKGNILERFSAQQFPDLHSELNLSSLELGDSALYFCASSVEGAGNTEAFFGQGTRLTVV.

This clone showed up just once. The chain links TRBV2 to TRBJ1-5; D remains ambiguous. Germline V gene sequence: CDR1 SNHLY, CDR2 FYNNEI. This CDR3 is built from 14 residues. The V and J ends lost 1 base and 1 base respectively, with 5 bases between them. CDR3 loop: CASSEDLSNQPQHF. The CDR3 region has the DNA TGTGCCAGCAGTGAAGACCTAAGCAATCAGCCCCAGCATTTT.

Comment on this clone: Additional DNA sequences in this sample encode the identical CDR3. The chain joins TRBV5-1 to TRBJ2-3; 7 nucleotides match TRBD1. The CDR3 spans 15 residues. Germline loops: CDR1 SGHRS, CDR2 YFSETQ. V lost 0 bases and J lost 1; bases outside the gene matches: 2. CDR3 sequence reads: CASSLGQGGTDTQYF. The CDR3 DNA follows: TGCGCCAGCAGCTTGGGACAGGGAGGCACAGATACGCAGTATTTT.

The chain is built from TRBV7-2 and TRBJ1-6, with D unresolved. The CDR3 is made up of 15 amino acids. Germline V gives CDR1 SGHTA, CDR2 FQGNSA. V lost 2 bases and J 10 bases, leaving 15 bases between the germline ends. CDR3 sequence (DNA): TGTGCCAGCAGCTTAAGCGGGGTCGTAGGCTCACCCCTCCACTTT. It encodes CASSLSGVVGSPLHF.

CDR3 region: CASSLPGVTGELFF. DNA for the CDR3: TGCGCCAGCAGCCTCCCGGGGGTTACCGGGGAGCTGTTTTTT. The V and J genes are TRBV5-1 and TRBJ2-2; a weak D match, TRBD2 (6 bases). Trimming removed 4 bases from V and 5 bases from J, with 12 bases in between. In germline, CDR1 is SGHRS, CDR2 YFSETQ. This CDR3 spans 14 amino acids.

This clone was seen once. The rearrangement uses TRBV5-1 and TRBJ2-3, with 11 bases that match TRBD2. V lost 7 bases, J lost 8 bases, and 6 bases stayed unmatched. This CDR3 region has 13 residues. Looked up from germline, CDR1 is SGHRS and CDR2 is YFSETQ. The DNA of the CDR3 is TGCGCCAGCGGTAGCGGGGGGGCCGCTACGCAGTATTTT. As protein: CASGSGGAATQYF.